These T cell receptor beta chains were read from a single sample in a study of spatial heterogeneity in lung cancer. TCRdb reanalysed the 5' RACE reads using MiXCR and keeps one entry per CDR3 protein. The data show more than 15,000 distinct CDR3 sequences, approximately 9.1% seen once. Sequencing was performed on PBMCs, taken at follow-up. Receptors were obtained from a female donor with early-stage non-small cell lung cancer. Both conserved end residues are part of each CDR3. D genes are given only for firm matches. Size tells how often a clone was seen (once, few, many) or the class of an expanded clone, and some rows leave it out.

TRBV6-5	TRBJ1-1	17	many	.	CASSYHSVTGSATEAFF	TGTGCCAGCAGTTACCACAGTGTCACAGGGAGCGCGACTGAAGCTTTCTTT
TRBV12-2	TRBJ2-5	15	many	.	CASRLALLQQETQYF	TGTGCAAGTCGCTTAGCGCTTCTCCAGCAAGAGACCCAGTACTTC
TRBV20-1	TRBJ2-3	15	.	TRBD2	CSATGTSGGGDTQYF	TGCAGTGCTACTGGGACTAGCGGGGGTGGAGATACGCAGTATTTT
TRBV6-2/TRBV6-3	TRBJ2-3	15	many	TRBD1	CASSYFGRGTDTQYF	TGTGCCAGCAGTTACTTTGGCAGGGGGACAGATACGCAGTATTTT
TRBV6-6	TRBJ2-3	15	medium-sized	.	CASTNRGSTTDTQYF	TGTGCCAGCACCAACCGGGGCAGCACTACAGATACGCAGTATTTT
TRBV7-3	TRBJ2-3	14	many	.	CASSFGASTDTQYF	TGTGCCAGCAGCTTTGGGGCTAGCACAGATACGCAGTATTTT
TRBV6-5	TRBJ2-7	15	many	TRBD1	CASKPGTGGTYEQYF	TGTGCCAGCAAACCCGGGACAGGGGGGACCTACGAGCAGTACTTC
TRBV20-1	TRBJ2-7	15	many	TRBD2	CSAEILAGERYEQYF	TGCAGTGCTGAAATACTAGCGGGGGAACGGTACGAGCAGTACTTC
TRBV30	TRBJ1-4	12	.	TRBD1	CAWSLSGTVKFF	TGTGCCTGGAGCTTATCCGGGACAGTGAAATTCTTT
TRBV12-3/TRBV12-4	TRBJ2-2	12	.	TRBD1	CASSPDRGELFF	TGTGCCAGCAGTCCGGACAGGGGGGAGCTGTTTTTT
TRBV6-5	TRBJ2-1	16	many	.	CASSYSPTDSYNEQFF	TGTGCCAGCAGTTACTCGCCGACAGACTCCTACAATGAGCAGTTCTTC
TRBV4-1	TRBJ2-5	15	few	TRBD1	CASSPTPQGVETQYF	TGCGCCAGCAGCCCAACCCCCCAGGGGGTGGAGACCCAGTACTTC
TRBV11-2	TRBJ2-3	15	many	TRBD2	CASRRPGLNTDTQYF	TGTGCCAGCAGAAGACCGGGACTAAACACAGATACGCAGTATTTT
TRBV28	TRBJ2-5	16	many	TRBD1	CASSLTPGQGQETQYF	TGTGCCAGCAGTTTGACCCCGGGACAGGGCCAAGAGACCCAGTACTTC
TRBV2	TRBJ2-5	15	many	TRBD2	CASSWSGALQETQYF	TGTGCCAGCAGTTGGAGCGGGGCGCTCCAAGAGACCCAGTACTTC
TRBV6-1	TRBJ2-1	15	many	TRBD2	CASSGTSGLYNEQFF	TGTGCCAGCAGTGGTACTAGCGGACTCTACAATGAGCAGTTCTTC
TRBV3-1	TRBJ2-7	17	many	TRBD2	CASSQGGLAGVAGEQYF	TGTGCCAGCAGCCAAGGAGGACTAGCGGGAGTAGCTGGCGAGCAGTACTTC
TRBV20-1	TRBJ2-4	18	many	TRBD2	CSAREWGTSGKAKNIQYF	TGCAGTGCTAGAGAGTGGGGGACTAGCGGGAAAGCCAAAAACATTCAGTACTTC
TRBV11-2	TRBJ2-3	15	few	.	CASTPQAASTDTQYF	TGTGCCAGCACGCCCCAGGCGGCTAGCACAGATACGCAGTATTTT
TRBV5-6	TRBJ1-6	15	many	.	CASSLTTGAYSPLHF	TGTGCCAGCAGCTTAACAACCGGGGCCTATTCACCCCTCCACTTT
TRBV5-6	TRBJ2-7	16	few	TRBD2	CASSFRTSGMTGEQYF	TGTGCCAGCAGCTTCCGGACTAGCGGGATGACTGGGGAGCAGTACTTC
TRBV11-2	TRBJ2-2	16	.	TRBD2	CASSLQLAGNTGELFF	TGCGCCAGCAGCTTACAACTAGCGGGGAACACCGGGGAGCTGTTTTTT
TRBV6-2/TRBV6-3	TRBJ2-3	14	.	.	CASTRLRGTDTQYF	TGTGCCAGCACGAGACTAAGAGGCACAGATACGCAGTATTTT
TRBV4-1	TRBJ1-1	15	few	.	CASSQRRDLDTEAFF	TGCGCCAGCAGCCAGAGAAGGGATTTGGACACTGAAGCTTTCTTT
TRBV12-3/TRBV12-4	TRBJ2-7	15	.	TRBD2	CASSLASGGSYEQYF	TGTGCCAGCAGTTTAGCCTCGGGGGGGTCCTACGAGCAGTACTTC
TRBV18	TRBJ1-1	14	many	.	CASSPATGRPGAFF	TGTGCCAGCTCACCAGCCACGGGGCGCCCCGGAGCTTTCTTT
TRBV12-3/TRBV12-4	TRBJ2-1	13	many	TRBD2	CASSFGTSYEQFF	TGTGCCAGCAGTTTCGGGACTAGTTATGAGCAGTTCTTC
TRBV25-1	TRBJ2-7	13	many	.	CASSVASRYEQYF	TGTGCCAGCAGTGTCGCTAGCAGATACGAGCAGTACTTC